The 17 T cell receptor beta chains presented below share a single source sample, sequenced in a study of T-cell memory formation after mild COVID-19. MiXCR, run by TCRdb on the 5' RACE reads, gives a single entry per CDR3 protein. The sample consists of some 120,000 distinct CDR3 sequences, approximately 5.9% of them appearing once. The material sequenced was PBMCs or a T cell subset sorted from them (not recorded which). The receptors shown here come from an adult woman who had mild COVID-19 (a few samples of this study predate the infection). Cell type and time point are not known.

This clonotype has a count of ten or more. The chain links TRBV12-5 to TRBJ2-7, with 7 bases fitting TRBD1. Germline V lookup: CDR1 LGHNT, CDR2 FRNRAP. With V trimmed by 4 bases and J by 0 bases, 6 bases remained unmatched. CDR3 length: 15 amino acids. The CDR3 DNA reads TGTGCTAGTGGTTCCGGGACAGCAACCTCCTACGAGCAGTACTTC. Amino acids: CASGSGTATSYEQYF.

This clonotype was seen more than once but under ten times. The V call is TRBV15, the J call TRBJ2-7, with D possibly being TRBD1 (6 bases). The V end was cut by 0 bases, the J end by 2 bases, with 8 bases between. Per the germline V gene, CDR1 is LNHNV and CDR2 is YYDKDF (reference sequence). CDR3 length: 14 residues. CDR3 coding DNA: TGTGCCACCAGCAGAGATCAGGGGCCCTACGAGCAGTACTTC. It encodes CATSRDQGPYEQYF.

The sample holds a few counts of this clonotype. CDR3 nucleotides: TGTGCCAGCAGCTCCGGGCCCAGGGAGGCCGGGGAGCTGTTTTTT. Protein: CASSSGPREAGELFF. The chain employs TRBV5-5 and TRBJ2-2; D may be TRBD2 (6 bases). From germline, CDR1 is SGHKS and CDR2 YYEKEE (reference sequence). The CDR3 has 15 amino acids. Trimming took off 3 bases at V and 6 bases at J, with 15 bases between the two ends. The full variable domain, rest sourced from reference TRBV5-5 and TRBJ2-2, is DAGVTQSPTHLIKTRGQQVTLRCSPISGHKSVSWYQQVLGQGPQFIFQYYEKEERGRGNFPDRFSARQFPNYSSELNVNALLLGDSALYLCASSSGPREAGELFFGEGSRLTVL.

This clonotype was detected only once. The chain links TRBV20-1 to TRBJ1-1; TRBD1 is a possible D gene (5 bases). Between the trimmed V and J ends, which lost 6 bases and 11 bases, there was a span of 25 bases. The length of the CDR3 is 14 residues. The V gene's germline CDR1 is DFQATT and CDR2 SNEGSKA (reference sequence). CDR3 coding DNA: TGCAGTGCCTCCTTCCCGGGCGTGGGACTGAACGCTTTCTTT. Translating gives CSASFPGVGLNAFF.

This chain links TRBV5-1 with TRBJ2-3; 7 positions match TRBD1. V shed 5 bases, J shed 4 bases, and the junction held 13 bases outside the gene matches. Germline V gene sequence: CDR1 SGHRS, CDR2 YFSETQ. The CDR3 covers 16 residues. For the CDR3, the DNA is TGCGCCAGCAGTCAACCCAGACAGGGATTGGCAGATACGCAGTATTTT. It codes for CASSQPRQGLADTQYF.

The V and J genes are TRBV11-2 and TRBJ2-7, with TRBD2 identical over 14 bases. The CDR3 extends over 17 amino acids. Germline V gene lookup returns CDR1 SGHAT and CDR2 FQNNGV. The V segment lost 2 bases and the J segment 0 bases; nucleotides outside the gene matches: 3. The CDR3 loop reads CASSLLGTSGSSYEQYF. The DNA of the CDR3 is TGTGCCAGCAGCTTATTGGGGACTAGCGGGAGCTCCTACGAGCAGTACTTC.

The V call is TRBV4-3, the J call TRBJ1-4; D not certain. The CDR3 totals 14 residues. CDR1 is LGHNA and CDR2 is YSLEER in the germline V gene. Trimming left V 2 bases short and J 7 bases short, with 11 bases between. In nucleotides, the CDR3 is TGCGCCAGCAGCCAAAACGCATTTAGTGAAAAACTGTTTTTT. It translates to CASSQNAFSEKLFF.

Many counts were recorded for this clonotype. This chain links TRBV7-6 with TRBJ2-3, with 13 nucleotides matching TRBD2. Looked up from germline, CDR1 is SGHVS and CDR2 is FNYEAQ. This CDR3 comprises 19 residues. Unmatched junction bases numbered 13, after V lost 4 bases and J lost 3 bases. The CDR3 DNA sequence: TGTGCCAGCAGCTACCTGGTGTGGACTAGCGGGAGTTCAACAGATACGCAGTATTTT. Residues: CASSYLVWTSGSSTDTQYF.

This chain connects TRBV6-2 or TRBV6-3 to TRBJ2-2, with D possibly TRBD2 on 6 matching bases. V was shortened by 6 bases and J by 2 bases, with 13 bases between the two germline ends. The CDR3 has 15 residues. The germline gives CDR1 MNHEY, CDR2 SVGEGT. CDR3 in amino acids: CASRPDYLNTGELFF. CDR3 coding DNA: TGTGCCAGCAGACCGGACTACCTTAACACCGGGGAGCTGTTTTTT.

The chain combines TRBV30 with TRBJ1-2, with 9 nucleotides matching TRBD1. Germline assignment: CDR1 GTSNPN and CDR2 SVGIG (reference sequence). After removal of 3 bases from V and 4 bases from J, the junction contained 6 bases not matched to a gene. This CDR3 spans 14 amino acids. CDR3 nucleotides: TGTGCCTGGAGGGGACAGGGAAGGGTCTATGGCTACACCTTC. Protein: CAWRGQGRVYGYTF.

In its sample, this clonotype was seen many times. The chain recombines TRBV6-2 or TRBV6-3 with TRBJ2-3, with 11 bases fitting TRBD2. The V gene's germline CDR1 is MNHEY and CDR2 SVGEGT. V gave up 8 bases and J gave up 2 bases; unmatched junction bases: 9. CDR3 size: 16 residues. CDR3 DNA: TGTGCCAGCGCCGGGGGACTAGCGGAAACCACAGATACGCAGTATTTT. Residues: CASAGGLAETTDTQYF.

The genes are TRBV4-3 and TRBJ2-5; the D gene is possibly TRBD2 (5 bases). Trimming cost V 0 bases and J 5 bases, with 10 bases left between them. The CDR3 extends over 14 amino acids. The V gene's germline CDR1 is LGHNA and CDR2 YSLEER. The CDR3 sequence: CASSQDQRRETQYF. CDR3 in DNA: TGCGCCAGCAGCCAAGACCAGAGGAGGGAGACCCAGTACTTC.

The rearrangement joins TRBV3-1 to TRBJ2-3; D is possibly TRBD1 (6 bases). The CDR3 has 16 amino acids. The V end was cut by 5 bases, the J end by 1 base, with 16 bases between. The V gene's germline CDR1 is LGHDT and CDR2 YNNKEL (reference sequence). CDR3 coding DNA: TGTGCCAGCAGCGCAGCGACAGGTGCTGGCACAGATACGCAGTATTTT. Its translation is CASSAATGAGTDTQYF.

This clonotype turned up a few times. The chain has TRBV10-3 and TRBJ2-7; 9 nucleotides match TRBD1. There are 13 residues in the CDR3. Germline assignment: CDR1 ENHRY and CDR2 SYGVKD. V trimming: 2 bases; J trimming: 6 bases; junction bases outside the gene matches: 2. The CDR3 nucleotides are TGTGCCATCAGTGAGGCGGACAGGGGCGAGCAGTACTTC. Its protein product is CAISEADRGEQYF.

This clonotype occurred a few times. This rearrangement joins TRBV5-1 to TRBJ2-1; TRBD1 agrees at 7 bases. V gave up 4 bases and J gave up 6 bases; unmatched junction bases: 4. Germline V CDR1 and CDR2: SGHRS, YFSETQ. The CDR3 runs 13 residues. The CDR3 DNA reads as TGCGCCAGCAGCATTGACAGGGCCAATGAGCAGTTCTTC. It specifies CASSIDRANEQFF.

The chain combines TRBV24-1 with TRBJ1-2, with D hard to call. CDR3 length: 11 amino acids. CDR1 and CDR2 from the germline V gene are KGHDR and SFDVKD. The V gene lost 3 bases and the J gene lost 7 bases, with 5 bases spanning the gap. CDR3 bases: TGTGCCACCAGTGATATGGGTGGCTACACCTTC. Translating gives CATSDMGGYTF.

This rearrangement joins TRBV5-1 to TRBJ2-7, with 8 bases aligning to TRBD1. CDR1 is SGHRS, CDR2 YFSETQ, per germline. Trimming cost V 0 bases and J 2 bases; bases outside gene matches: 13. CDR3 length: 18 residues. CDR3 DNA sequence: TGCGCCAGCAGCTTGGGACAGGGGTCCCTCCTCATGGCCTACGAGCAGTACTTC. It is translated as CASSLGQGSLLMAYEQYF.